This TCR beta chain was recovered during a study of CD4 and CD8 cells across lung adenocarcinoma regions. CDR3 length equals 14 residues. CDR1 is SSHAT, CDR2 FNYEAQ, per germline (reference sequence). Samples came from patients with localized non-small cell lung adenocarcinoma. This clonotype was seen a few times. One junction end does not reproduce the germline sequence, and a read error may be involved. Via MiXCR, TCRdb re-called the PCR reads, giving one row per CDR3 protein. The table has 18,000 or so distinct CDR3 sequences, around 53% seen once. Sequencing input: CD8+ T cells from the center of a lung tumor. The origin of this receptor is a female donor with lung adenocarcinoma. The CD4 and CD8 labels of this study may be unreliable. V and J are TRBV7-7 and TRBJ2-3, with a possible D match to TRBD1 (8 bases). CDR3 DNA: TGTGCTAGCAGTACAGGGGGGGGCACAGATACGCAGTATTTT. The encoded protein is CASSTGGGTDTQYF.